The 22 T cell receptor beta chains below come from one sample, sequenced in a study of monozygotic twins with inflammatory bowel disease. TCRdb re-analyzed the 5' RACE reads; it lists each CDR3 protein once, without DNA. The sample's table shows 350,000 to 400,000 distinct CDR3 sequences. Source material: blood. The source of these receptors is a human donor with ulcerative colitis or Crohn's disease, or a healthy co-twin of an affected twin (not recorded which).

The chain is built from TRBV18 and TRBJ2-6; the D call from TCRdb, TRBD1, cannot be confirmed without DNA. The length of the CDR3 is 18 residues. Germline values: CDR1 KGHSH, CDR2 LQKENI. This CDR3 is CASSQLSDSFSGANVLTF. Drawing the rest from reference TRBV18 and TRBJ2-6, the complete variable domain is NAGVMQNPRHLVRRRGQEARLRCSPMKGHSHVYWYRQLPEEGLKFMVYLQKENIIDESGMPKERFSAEFPKEGPSILRIQQVVRGDSAAYFCASSQLSDSFSGANVLTFGAGSRLTVL.

The CDR3 sequence: CASSATTGSYEQYF. The V and J genes are TRBV4-3 and TRBJ2-7; the D gene TCRdb calls, TRBD1, cannot be checked with no DNA. In germline, CDR1 is LGHNA, CDR2 YSLEER. This CDR3 has 14 amino acids.

The CDR3 loop reads CASSLGQKNSNQPQHF. The chain couples TRBV3-1 to TRBJ1-5; there is no DNA to check the TCRdb D call of TRBD1. The CDR3 is 16 amino acids. From germline, CDR1 is LGHDT and CDR2 YNNKEL (reference sequence).

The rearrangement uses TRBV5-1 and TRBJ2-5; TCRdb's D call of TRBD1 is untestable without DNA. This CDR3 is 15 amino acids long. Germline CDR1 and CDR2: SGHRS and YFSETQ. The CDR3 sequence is CASSLLGTEEETQYF.

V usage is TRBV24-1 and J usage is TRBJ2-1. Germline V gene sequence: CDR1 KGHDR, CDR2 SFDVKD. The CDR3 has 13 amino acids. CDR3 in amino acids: CATGGSSYNEQFF.

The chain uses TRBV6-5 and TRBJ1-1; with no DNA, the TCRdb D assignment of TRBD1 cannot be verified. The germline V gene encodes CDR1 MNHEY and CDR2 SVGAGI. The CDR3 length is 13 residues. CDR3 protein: CASIDRRGTEAFF.

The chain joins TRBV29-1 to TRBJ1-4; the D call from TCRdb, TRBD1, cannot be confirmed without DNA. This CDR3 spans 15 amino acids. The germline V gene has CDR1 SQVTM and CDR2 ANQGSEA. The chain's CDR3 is CSVTNSQGADEKLFF.

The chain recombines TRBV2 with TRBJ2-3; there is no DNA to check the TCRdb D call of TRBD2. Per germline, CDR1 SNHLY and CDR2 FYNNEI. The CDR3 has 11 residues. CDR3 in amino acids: CAITPPDTQYF.

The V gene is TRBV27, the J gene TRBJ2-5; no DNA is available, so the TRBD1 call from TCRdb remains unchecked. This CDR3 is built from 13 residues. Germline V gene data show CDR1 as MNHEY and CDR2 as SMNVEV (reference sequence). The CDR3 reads CAIKRTGQETQYF.

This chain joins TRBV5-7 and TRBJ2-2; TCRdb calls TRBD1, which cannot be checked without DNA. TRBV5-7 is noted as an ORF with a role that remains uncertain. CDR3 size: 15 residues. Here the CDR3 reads CASSLWDRGPGELFF.

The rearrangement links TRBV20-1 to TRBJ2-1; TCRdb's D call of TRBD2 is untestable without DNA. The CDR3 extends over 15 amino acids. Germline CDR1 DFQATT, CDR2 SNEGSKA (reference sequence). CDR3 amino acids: CSAPEGGADYNEQFF.

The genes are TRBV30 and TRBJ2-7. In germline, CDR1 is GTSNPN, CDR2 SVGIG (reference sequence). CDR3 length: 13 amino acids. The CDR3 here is CAWSLQARYEQYF.

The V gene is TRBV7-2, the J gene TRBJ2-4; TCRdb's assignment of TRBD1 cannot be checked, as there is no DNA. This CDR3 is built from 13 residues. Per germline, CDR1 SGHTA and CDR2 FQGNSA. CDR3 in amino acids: CASSRQGADIQYF.

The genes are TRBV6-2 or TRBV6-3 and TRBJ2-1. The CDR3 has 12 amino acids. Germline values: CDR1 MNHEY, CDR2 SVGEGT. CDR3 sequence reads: CASSYVGNEQFF.

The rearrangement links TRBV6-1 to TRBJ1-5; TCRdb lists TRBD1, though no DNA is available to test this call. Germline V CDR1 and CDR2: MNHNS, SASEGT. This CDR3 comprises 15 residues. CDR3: CASSPLWLSNQPQHF.

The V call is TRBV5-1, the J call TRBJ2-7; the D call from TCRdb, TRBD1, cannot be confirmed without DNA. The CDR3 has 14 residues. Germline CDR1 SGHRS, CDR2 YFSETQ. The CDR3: CASSFTGGRYEQYF.

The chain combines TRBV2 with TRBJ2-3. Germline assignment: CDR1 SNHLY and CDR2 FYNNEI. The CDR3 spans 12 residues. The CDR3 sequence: CASSRTEDTQYF.

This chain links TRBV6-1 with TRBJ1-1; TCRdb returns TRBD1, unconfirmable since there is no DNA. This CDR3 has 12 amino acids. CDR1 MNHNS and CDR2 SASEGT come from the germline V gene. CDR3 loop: CASSGDSTEAFF.

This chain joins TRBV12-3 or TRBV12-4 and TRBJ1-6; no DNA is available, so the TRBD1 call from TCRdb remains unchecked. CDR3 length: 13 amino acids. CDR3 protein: CASTSRGKSPLHF.

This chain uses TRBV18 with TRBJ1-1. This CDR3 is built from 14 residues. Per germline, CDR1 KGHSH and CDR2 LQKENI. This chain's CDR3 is CASSPAAKNTEAFF.

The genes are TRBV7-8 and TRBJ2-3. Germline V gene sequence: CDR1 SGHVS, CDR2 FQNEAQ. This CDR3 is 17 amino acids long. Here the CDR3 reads CASSLALEAGSTDTQYF. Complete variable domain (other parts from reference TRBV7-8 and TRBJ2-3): GAGVSQSPRYKVAKRGQDVALRCDPISGHVSLFWYQQALGQGPEFLTYFQNEAQLDKSGLPSDRFFAERPEGSVSTLKIQRTQQEDSAVYLCASSLALEAGSTDTQYFGPGTRLTVL.

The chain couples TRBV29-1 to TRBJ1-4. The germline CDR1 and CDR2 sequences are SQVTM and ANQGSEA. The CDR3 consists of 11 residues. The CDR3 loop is CSVPVKEKLFF. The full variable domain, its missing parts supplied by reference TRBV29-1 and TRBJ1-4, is SAVISQKPSRDICQRGTSLTIQCQVDSQVTMMFWYRQQPGQSLTLIATANQGSEATYESGFVIDKFPISRPNLTFSTLTVSNMSPEDSSIYLCSVPVKEKLFFGSGTQLSVL.